Given below is one T cell receptor beta chain in context. What it recognizes is unknown. PCR employed 60 Vbeta and 13 Jbeta primers. TCRdb's table, derived via immunoSEQ multiplex PCR, lists solely in-frame clones and lacks some. The sample has 95,000 to 130,000 clones; roughly a tenth are singletons. Germline CDR1 SQVTM, CDR2 ANQGSEA. This CDR3 has 13 amino acids. V gave up 1 base and J gave up 5 bases, with 9 bases separating them. The sample is drawn from a study of cytomegalovirus exposure and HLA in healthy donors. Study summary: There were approximately 400 genotyped donors. Of these, 81% fell in the genetic ancestry cluster associated with self-reported Caucasian donors.

General study points: TCR beta V- and J-gene trimming, according to a later analysis, was linked to a missense DCLRE1C variant. Later analysis found that TCR beta chains associated with HLA were more clonally expanded than other, equally common chains.

This chain uses TRBV29-1 with TRBJ2-1, with a possible D match to TRBD2 (5 bases). The source is a young man in good health and CMV-seronegative. The material sequenced was PBMCs. The CDR3 coding sequence is TGCAGCGTTGAAGGCGGGCTGAACAATGAGCAGTTCTTC. Its translation: CSVEGGLNNEQFF.